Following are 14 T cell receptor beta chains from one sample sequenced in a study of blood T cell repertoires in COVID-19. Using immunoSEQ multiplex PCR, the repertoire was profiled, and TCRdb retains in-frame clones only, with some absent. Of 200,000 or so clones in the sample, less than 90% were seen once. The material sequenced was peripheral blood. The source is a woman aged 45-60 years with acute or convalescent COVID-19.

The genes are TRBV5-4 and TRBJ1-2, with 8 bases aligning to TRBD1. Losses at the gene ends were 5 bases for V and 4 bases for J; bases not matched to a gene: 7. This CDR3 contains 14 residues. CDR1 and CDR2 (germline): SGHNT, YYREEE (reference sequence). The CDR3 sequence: CASRAGQATYGYTF. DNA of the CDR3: TGTGCCAGCAGGGCGGGACAGGCGACCTATGGCTACACCTTC.

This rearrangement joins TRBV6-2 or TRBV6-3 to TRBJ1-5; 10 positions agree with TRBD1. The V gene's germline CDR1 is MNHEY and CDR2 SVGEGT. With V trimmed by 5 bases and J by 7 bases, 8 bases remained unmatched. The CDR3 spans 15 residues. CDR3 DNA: TGTGCCAGCAGTCGGTATGTGACAGGGGGCCAGCCCCAGCATTTT. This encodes CASSRYVTGGQPQHF.

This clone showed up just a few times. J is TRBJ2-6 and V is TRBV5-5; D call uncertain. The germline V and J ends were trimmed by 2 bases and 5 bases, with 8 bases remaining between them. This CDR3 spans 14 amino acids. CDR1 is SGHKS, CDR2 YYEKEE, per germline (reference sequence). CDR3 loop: CASSLTGWANVLTF. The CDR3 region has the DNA TGTGCCAGCAGCTTAACGGGTTGGGCCAACGTCCTGACTTTC.

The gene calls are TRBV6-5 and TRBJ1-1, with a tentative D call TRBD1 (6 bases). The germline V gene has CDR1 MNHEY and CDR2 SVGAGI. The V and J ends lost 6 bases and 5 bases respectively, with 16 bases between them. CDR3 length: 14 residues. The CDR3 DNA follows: TGTGCCAGCAGATCGGGGGGAGGGGGGACTGAAGCTTTCTTT. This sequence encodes CASRSGGGGTEAFF.

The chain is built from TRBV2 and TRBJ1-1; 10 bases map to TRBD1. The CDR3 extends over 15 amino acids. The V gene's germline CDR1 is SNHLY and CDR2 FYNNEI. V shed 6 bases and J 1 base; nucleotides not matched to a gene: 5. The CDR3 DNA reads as TGTGCCAGCAGGCGCAGGACAGGGGGGAACACTGAAGCTTTCTTT. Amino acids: CASRRRTGGNTEAFF.

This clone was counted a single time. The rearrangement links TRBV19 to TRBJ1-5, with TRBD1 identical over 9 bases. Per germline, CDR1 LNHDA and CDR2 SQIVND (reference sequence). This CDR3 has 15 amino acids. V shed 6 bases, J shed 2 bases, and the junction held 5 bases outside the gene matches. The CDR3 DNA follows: TGTGCCAGTAGGGGACAGGGAATGGGCAATCAGCCCCAGCATTTT. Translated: CASRGQGMGNQPQHF.

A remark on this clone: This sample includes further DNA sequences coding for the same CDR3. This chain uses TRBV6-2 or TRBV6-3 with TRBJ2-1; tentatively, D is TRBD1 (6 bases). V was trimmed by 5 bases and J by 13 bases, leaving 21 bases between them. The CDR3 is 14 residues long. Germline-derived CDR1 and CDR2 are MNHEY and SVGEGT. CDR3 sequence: CASSGRDTRSVQFF. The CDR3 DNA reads TGTGCCAGCAGTGGCCGGGACACGCGCTCGGTTCAGTTCTTC.

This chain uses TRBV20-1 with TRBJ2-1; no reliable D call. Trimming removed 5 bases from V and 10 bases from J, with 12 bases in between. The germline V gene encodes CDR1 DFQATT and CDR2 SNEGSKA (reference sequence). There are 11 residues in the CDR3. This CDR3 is CSAFNHGEQFF. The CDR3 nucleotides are TGCAGTGCTTTCAACCATGGCGAGCAGTTCTTC.

The CDR3 protein is CASSEGQGYTEAFF. CDR3 coding DNA: TGTGCCAGCAGTGAGGGACAGGGTTACACTGAAGCTTTCTTT. The rearrangement joins TRBV6-1 to TRBJ1-1; 9 nucleotides agree with TRBD1. The CDR3 is 14 residues long. Germline assignment: CDR1 MNHNS and CDR2 SASEGT. Trimming removed 3 bases from V and 3 bases from J; junction bases left unmatched: 2.

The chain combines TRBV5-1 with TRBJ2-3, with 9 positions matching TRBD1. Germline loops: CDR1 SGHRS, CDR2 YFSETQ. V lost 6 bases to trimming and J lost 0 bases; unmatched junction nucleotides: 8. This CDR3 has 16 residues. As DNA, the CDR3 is TGCGCCAGCACACAAGACAGGGGGGCTAGCACAGATACGCAGTATTTT. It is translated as CASTQDRGASTDTQYF.

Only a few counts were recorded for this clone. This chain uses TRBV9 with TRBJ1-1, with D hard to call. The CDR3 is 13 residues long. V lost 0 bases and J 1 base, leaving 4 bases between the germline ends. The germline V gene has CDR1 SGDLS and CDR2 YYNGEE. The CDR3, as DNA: TGTGCCAGCAGCGTAGAACAGAACACTGAAGCTTTCTTT. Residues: CASSVEQNTEAFF.

CDR3 in DNA: TGTGCCTCCAGGGACAGGGGAATTGGTGGAGCTTTCTTT. Amino acid sequence: CASRDRGIGGAFF. This sequence joins TRBV30 and TRBJ1-1; 10 bases fit TRBD1. The CDR3 runs to 13 residues. CDR1 is GTSNPN and CDR2 is SVGIG in the germline V gene (reference sequence). V was pared by 7 bases and J by 10 bases, with 12 bases of the junction left unmatched.

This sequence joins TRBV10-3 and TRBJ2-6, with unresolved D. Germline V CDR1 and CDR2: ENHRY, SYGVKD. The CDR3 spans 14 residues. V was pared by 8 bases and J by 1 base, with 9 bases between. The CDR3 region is CAIQPESGANVLTF. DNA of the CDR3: TGTGCCATCCAACCAGAATCTGGGGCCAACGTCCTGACTTTC.

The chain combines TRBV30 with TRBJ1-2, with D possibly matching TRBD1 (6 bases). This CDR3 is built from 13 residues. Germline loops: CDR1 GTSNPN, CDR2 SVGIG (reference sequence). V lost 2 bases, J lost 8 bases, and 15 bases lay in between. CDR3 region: CAWSSTGEGGYTF. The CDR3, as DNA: TGTGCCTGGAGTTCGACAGGAGAAGGAGGCTACACCTTC.